The 28 T cell receptor beta chains given below trace back to one sample, sequenced in a study of shared clonotypes between healthy human individuals. Produced via immunoSEQ multiplex PCR; TCRdb's table is partial and in-frame only. The repertoire holds about 680,000 clones, 90% to 95% seen once, with 24% in the top ten. The naive CD8 subset, CD45RO-negative cells positively selected for CCR7, excluded terminally differentiated effector memory CD45RA+ cells. The sample comprised naive CD8+ T cells sorted from blood. The receptors were gathered from a young man in good health.

The chain carries TRBV29-1 and TRBJ2-7; D possibly uses TRBD1 or TRBD2 (5 bases each). The CDR3 consists of 13 residues. Trimming shortened V by 3 bases and J by 3 bases, and 12 bases separated the two germline ends. Per germline, CDR1 SQVTM and CDR2 ANQGSEA. CDR3: CSVDTRDRYEQYF. The CDR3 DNA reads as TGCAGCGTTGATACGAGGGACCGCTACGAGCAGTACTTC.

The V and J genes are TRBV29-1 and TRBJ1-2, with 8 nucleotides matching TRBD1. CDR1 is SQVTM and CDR2 is ANQGSEA in the germline V gene. This CDR3 has 12 amino acids. After removal of 5 bases from V and 3 bases from J, the junction contained 2 bases not matched to a gene. This CDR3 is CSVPQGDYGYTF. Here the CDR3 DNA reads TGCAGCGTTCCACAGGGGGACTATGGCTACACCTTC.

This CDR3 is CASNPSGRLSYEQYF. The CDR3, as DNA: TGTGCCAGCAATCCTAGCGGGCGCCTCTCCTACGAGCAGTACTTC. The chain combines TRBV9 with TRBJ2-7; 8 bases agree with TRBD2. CDR1 SGDLS and CDR2 YYNGEE come from the germline V gene. The CDR3 loop spans 15 amino acids. V was pared by 6 bases and J by 0 bases, with 8 bases of the junction left unmatched.

This rearrangement joins TRBV28 to TRBJ1-5, with TRBD1 identical over 9 bases. The V gene end was trimmed by 6 bases and the J gene end by 7 bases; junction bases not matched to a gene: 7. Germline V gives CDR1 MDHEN, CDR2 SYDVKM. CDR3 length: 14 residues. The CDR3 loop is CASSTGQGWQPQHF. CDR3 in DNA: TGTGCCAGCAGCACGGGACAGGGATGGCAGCCCCAGCATTTT.

Concerning this clone: This CDR3 is also generated by other DNA sequences in the sample. V and J are TRBV27 and TRBJ2-7; 7 bases match TRBD1. Germline V gene lookup returns CDR1 MNHEY and CDR2 SMNVEV (reference sequence). J gave up 2 bases and V 5 bases, and 3 bases lay outside the gene matches. The CDR3 runs 13 residues. CDR3 amino acids: CASSRQGPYEQYF. DNA of the CDR3: TGTGCCAGCAGTAGACAGGGACCCTACGAGCAGTACTTC.

This chain uses TRBV7-8 with TRBJ2-5; D is unclear. V dropped 4 bases and J dropped 4 bases, with 13 bases sitting between them. Germline V gene data show CDR1 as SGHVS and CDR2 as FQNEAQ. CDR3 length: 14 amino acids. CDR3 bases: TGTGCCAGCAGCTCCCTGGTTGGGCCAGAGACCCAGTACTTC. It is translated as CASSSLVGPETQYF.

V gene TRBV11-2 combines with J gene TRBJ1-5, with 8 bases fitting TRBD1. J gave up 6 bases and V 5 bases, and 12 bases lay outside the gene matches. The CDR3 has 16 residues. Germline V lookup: CDR1 SGHAT, CDR2 FQNNGV. CDR3 sequence (DNA): TGTGCCAGCAGCACAAATCCAGGGGGCGCAGGTCAGCCCCAGCATTTT. This sequence encodes CASSTNPGGAGQPQHF.

The genes are TRBV7-9 and TRBJ2-3, with 9 bases identical to TRBD2. CDR1 and CDR2 (germline): SEHNR, FQNEAQ (reference sequence). The CDR3 extends over 15 amino acids. J was trimmed by 0 bases and V by 6 bases; bases with no gene match: 4. CDR3 DNA: TGTGCCAGCAGGGAAGCGGGAGGTAGCACAGATACGCAGTATTTT. Amino acid sequence: CASREAGGSTDTQYF.

The rearrangement uses TRBV2 and TRBJ2-5, with 14 bases fitting TRBD2. V gave up 5 bases and J gave up 7 bases; unmatched junction bases: 9. The CDR3 runs to 16 residues. Per germline, CDR1 SNHLY and CDR2 FYNNEI. The CDR3 loop is CASSWGLAGEEGTQYF. CDR3 DNA: TGTGCCAGCAGTTGGGGACTAGCGGGAGAGGAGGGGACCCAGTACTTC.

The V and J genes are TRBV28 and TRBJ1-2; weak D call: TRBD1 (5 bases). Germline V gives CDR1 MDHEN, CDR2 SYDVKM. V lost 3 bases and J 2 bases, leaving 7 bases between the germline ends. The CDR3 has 13 residues. In DNA form, the CDR3 reads TGTGCCAGCAGTTTTTCAGGGAACTATGGCTACACCTTC. Residues: CASSFSGNYGYTF.

This clone was seen once. The chain has TRBV27 and TRBJ2-1, with TRBD1 as a possible D gene (5 bases). Looked up from germline, CDR1 is MNHEY and CDR2 is SMNVEV (reference sequence). Trimming removed 2 bases at V and 6 bases at J, with 14 bases between. This CDR3 spans 15 amino acids. The CDR3 loop is CASSLQGTVGNEQFF. For the CDR3, the DNA is TGTGCCAGCAGTTTACAGGGTACGGTGGGCAATGAGCAGTTCTTC.

The CDR3 loop reads CATSRGTGAYNEQFF. Written as DNA, the CDR3 is TGTGCCACCAGCAGAGGGACAGGAGCCTACAATGAGCAGTTCTTC. V gene TRBV15 combines with J gene TRBJ2-1; TRBD1 agrees at 7 bases. The length of the CDR3 is 15 residues. J gave up 2 bases and V 1 base, and 2 bases lay outside the gene matches. Looked up from germline, CDR1 is LNHNV and CDR2 is YYDKDF (reference sequence).

The genes are TRBV30 and TRBJ2-7, with TRBD2 identical over 8 bases. Per the germline V gene, CDR1 is GTSNPN and CDR2 is SVGIG (reference sequence). There are 15 residues in the CDR3. The V and J ends lost 2 bases and 6 bases, in that order; junction bases with no gene match: 12. The CDR3 DNA reads TGTGCCTGGAGTAAACATAGCGGGGAGTTCGCCGAGCAGTACTTC. Protein: CAWSKHSGEFAEQYF. Complete variable domain (other parts from reference TRBV30 and TRBJ2-7): SQTIHQWPATLVQPVGSPLSLECTVEGTSNPNLYWYRQAAGRGLQLLFYSVGIGQISSEVPQNLSASRPQDRQFILSSKKLLLSDSGFYLCAWSKHSGEFAEQYFGPGTRLTVT.

CDR3 in amino acids: CASSEYRGQAETQYF. For the CDR3, the DNA is TGTGCCAGCAGCGAATACAGGGGGCAGGCAGAGACCCAGTACTTC. The chain is built from TRBV9 and TRBJ2-5; 9 bases are a match to TRBD1. V was pared by 3 bases and J by 4 bases, with 7 bases of the junction left unmatched. The CDR3 is made up of 15 amino acids. Germline V lookup: CDR1 SGDLS, CDR2 YYNGEE.

Written as DNA, the CDR3 is TGTGCCAGCAGCCTGCTGGCCTCTGGAAACACCATATATTTT. This translates into CASSLLASGNTIYF. The rearrangement links TRBV6-5 to TRBJ1-3, with D unresolved. Per the germline V gene, CDR1 is MNHEY and CDR2 is SVGAGI. The CDR3 contains 14 residues. The V and J ends lost 6 bases and 0 bases respectively, with 9 bases between them.

The chain couples TRBV18 to TRBJ2-5; TRBD1 is a possible D gene (8 bases). From germline, CDR1 is KGHSH and CDR2 LQKENI. The CDR3 sequence is 15 residues long. The germline V and J ends were trimmed by 2 bases and 3 bases, with 13 bases remaining between them. In nucleotides, the CDR3 is TGTGCCAGCTCACCAGGACAGGGACTAAAAGAGACCCAGTACTTC. Its protein is CASSPGQGLKETQYF.

The V call is TRBV4-2, the J call TRBJ2-7; D gene unclear. The V gene lost 1 base and the J gene lost 2 bases, with 15 bases spanning the gap. CDR1 and CDR2 (germline): LGHNA, YNFKEQ. The CDR3 covers 16 residues. In nucleotides, the CDR3 is TGTGCCAGCAGCCAAGGAGGCCTTCCTCTCGCCTACGAGCAGTACTTC. The encoded protein is CASSQGGLPLAYEQYF.

V and J are TRBV7-9 and TRBJ2-7; the D gene could be TRBD1 or TRBD2 (6 bases each). CDR1 is SEHNR, CDR2 FQNEAQ, per germline (reference sequence). The CDR3 spans 17 residues. V lost 4 bases and J 2 bases, leaving 21 bases between the germline ends. The CDR3 coding sequence is TGTGCCAGCAGCTCAAGCATACTGCGGGACACCACCTACGAGCAGTACTTC. Residues: CASSSSILRDTTYEQYF.

About this clone: One junction end disagrees with the germline gene, perhaps due to a read error. Other DNA sequences in the same sample also yield this CDR3. The V gene is TRBV7-9, the J gene TRBJ2-3; D gene unclear. From germline, CDR1 is SEHNR and CDR2 FQNEAQ (reference sequence). This CDR3 region has 14 residues. For the CDR3, the DNA is TGTGCTAGCAGCTTAGTGGGCGGCACAGATACGCAGTATTTT. Residues: CASSLVGGTDTQYF.

This rearrangement joins TRBV19 to TRBJ2-5; 7 positions match TRBD2. Losses at the gene ends were 3 bases for V and 4 bases for J; bases not matched to a gene: 2. The CDR3 spans 13 residues. Germline CDR1 LNHDA, CDR2 SQIVND (reference sequence). The CDR3 coding sequence is TGTGCCAGTAGTATCCCGGGGGGAGAGACCCAGTACTTC. Residues: CASSIPGGETQYF.

In its sample, this clone was seen once. The rearrangement links TRBV5-5 to TRBJ1-2; no clear D. Germline V CDR1 and CDR2: SGHKS, YYEKEE (reference sequence). The CDR3 loop spans 18 amino acids. Trimming took 0 bases from V and 0 from J, leaving 18 bases between them. The CDR3 loop is CASSLVGQAHASNYGYTF. The CDR3 coding sequence is TGTGCCAGCAGCTTGGTCGGGCAGGCGCACGCTTCTAACTATGGCTACACCTTC.

The CDR3 sequence: CASSLPGFHEQFF. The CDR3 DNA sequence: TGCGCCAGCAGTTTGCCCGGGTTCCATGAGCAGTTCTTC. The chain is built from TRBV10-1 and TRBJ2-1; D uncertain. The CDR3 has 13 residues. The V end lost 5 bases, the J end lost 8 bases, and 13 bases lay between the germline ends. CDR1 and CDR2 from the germline V gene are WNHNN and SYGVQD (reference sequence).

This rearrangement joins TRBV9 to TRBJ2-3; D may be TRBD2 (5 bases). The CDR3 length is 15 residues. V was trimmed by 3 bases and J by 6 bases, leaving 17 bases between them. CDR1 SGDLS and CDR2 YYNGEE come from the germline V gene. CDR3 in DNA: TGTGCCAGCAGCGGGCTCGGACTTCCCGGCGATACGCAGTATTTT. The encoded protein is CASSGLGLPGDTQYF. The whole variable domain, filled in from reference TRBV9 and TRBJ2-3, reads DSGVTQTPKHLITATGQRVTLRCSPRSGDLSVYWYQQSLDQGLQFLIQYYNGEERAKGNILERFSAQQFPDLHSELNLSSLELGDSALYFCASSGLGLPGDTQYFGPGTRLTVL.

The chain has TRBV14 and TRBJ1-4; 7 nucleotides align to TRBD1. Germline V gives CDR1 SGHDN, CDR2 FVKESK. V dropped 1 base and J dropped 8; count of bases not matched to a gene: 7. The CDR3 has 15 amino acids. CDR3 sequence (DNA): TGTGCCAGCAGCCAAGCTACAGGGGCGGGGGAAAAACTGTTTTTT. Translating it yields CASSQATGAGEKLFF.

V usage is TRBV2 and J usage is TRBJ2-5; 8 bases map to TRBD1. The CDR3 is 13 residues long. J lost 3 bases, V lost 6 bases, and 3 bases had no gene match. Germline V lookup: CDR1 SNHLY, CDR2 FYNNEI. CDR3 amino acids: CASRPTGEETQYF. Written as DNA, the CDR3 is TGTGCCAGCAGACCGACAGGGGAAGAGACCCAGTACTTC.

V is TRBV27 and J is TRBJ2-5, with D tentatively TRBD2 (6 bases). CDR1 and CDR2 (germline): MNHEY, SMNVEV (reference sequence). The CDR3 sequence is 13 residues long. Trimming took off 3 bases at V and 5 bases at J, with 10 bases between the two ends. The CDR3 DNA reads as TGTGCCAGCAGTTTTTGGGGGGAGGAGACCCAGTACTTC. It encodes CASSFWGEETQYF.

The V and J genes are TRBV7-9 and TRBJ2-3, with 8 bases fitting TRBD1. The CDR3 has 16 residues. Trimming removed 2 bases from V and 2 bases from J; junction bases left unmatched: 6. Germline V gene lookup returns CDR1 SEHNR and CDR2 FQNEAQ (reference sequence). This CDR3 reads CASSLPGQGITDTQYF. The CDR3 coding sequence is TGTGCCAGCAGCTTACCAGGACAGGGTATCACAGATACGCAGTATTTT.

The DNA for the CDR3 is TGTGCCAGCAGCCTCCCCGGGACAGGGTTTCCAGATACGCAGTATTTT. It encodes CASSLPGTGFPDTQYF. The chain links TRBV7-9 to TRBJ2-3; 9 bases are shared with TRBD1. V was pared by 5 bases and J by 4 bases, with 10 bases of the junction left unmatched. The CDR3 sequence is 16 residues long. Germline V lookup: CDR1 SEHNR, CDR2 FQNEAQ (reference sequence).